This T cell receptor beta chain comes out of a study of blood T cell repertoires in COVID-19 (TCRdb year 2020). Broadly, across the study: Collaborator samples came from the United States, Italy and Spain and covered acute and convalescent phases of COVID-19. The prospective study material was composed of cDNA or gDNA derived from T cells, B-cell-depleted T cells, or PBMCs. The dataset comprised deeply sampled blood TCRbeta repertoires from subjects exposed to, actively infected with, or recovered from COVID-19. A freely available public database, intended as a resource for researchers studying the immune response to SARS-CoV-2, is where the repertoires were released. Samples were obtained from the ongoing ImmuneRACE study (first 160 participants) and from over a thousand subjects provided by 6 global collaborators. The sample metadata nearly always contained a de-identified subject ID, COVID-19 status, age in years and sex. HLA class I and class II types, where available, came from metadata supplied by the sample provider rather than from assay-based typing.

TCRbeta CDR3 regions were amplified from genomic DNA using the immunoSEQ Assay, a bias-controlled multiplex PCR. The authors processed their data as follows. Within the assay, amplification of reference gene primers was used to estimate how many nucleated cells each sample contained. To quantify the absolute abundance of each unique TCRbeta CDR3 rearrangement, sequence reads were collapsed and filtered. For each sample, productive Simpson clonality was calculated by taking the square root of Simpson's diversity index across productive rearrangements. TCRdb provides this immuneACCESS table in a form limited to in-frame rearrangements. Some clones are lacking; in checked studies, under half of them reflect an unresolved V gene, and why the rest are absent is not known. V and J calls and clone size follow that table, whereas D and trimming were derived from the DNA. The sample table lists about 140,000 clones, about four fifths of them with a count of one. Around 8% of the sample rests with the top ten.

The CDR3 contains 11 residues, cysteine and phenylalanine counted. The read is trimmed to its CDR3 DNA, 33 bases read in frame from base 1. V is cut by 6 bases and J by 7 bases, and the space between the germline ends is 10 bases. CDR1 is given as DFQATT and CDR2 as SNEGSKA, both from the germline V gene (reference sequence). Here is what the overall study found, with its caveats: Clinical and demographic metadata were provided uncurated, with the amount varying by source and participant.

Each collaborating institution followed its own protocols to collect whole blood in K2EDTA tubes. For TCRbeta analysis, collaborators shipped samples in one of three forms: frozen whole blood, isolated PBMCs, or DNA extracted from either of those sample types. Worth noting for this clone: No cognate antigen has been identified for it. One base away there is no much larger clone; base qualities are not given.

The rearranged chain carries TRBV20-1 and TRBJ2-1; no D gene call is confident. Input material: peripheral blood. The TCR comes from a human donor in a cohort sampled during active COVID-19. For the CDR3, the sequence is CSARHVNEQFF. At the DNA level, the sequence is TGCAGTGCCAGGCATGTTAATGAGCAGTTCTTC.